One sample yielded the 19 T cell receptor beta chains listed below, sequenced in a study of OX40 agonist ivuxolimab in advanced cancers. Only in-frame clones appear in the TCRdb table, and some are missing; sequencing was by immunoSEQ multiplex PCR. This repertoire shows around 25,000 clones, around 86% found once; its top ten account for roughly 16%. The source was CD4+ or CD8+ T cells sorted from blood, collected in a trial of the OX40 agonist ivuxolimab. The receptor source for this set is an adult with an advanced solid tumor such as melanoma, head and neck, liver or kidney cancer.

This clone appeared once. CDR3 in DNA: TGTGCCAGCGGGGGACAGGGTGGTTACGAGCAGTACTTC. This codes for CASGGQGGYEQYF. The chain links TRBV7-9 to TRBJ2-7, with 9 positions matching TRBD1. Trimming took 8 bases from V and 4 from J; bases not matched to a gene: 6. The CDR3 totals 13 residues. Germline CDR1 and CDR2: SEHNR and FQNEAQ (reference sequence). The full variable domain, rest sourced from reference TRBV7-9 and TRBJ2-7, is DTGVSQNPRHKITKRGQNVTFRCDPISEHNRLYWYRQTLGQGPEFLTYFQNEAQLEKSRLLSDRFSAERPKGSFSTLEIQRTEQGDSAMYLCASGGQGGYEQYFGPGTRLTVT.

The chain is built from TRBV19 and TRBJ1-1; D unclear. The CDR3 has 15 residues. Trimming pared 3 bases from V and 2 bases from J, leaving 13 bases between. Germline loops: CDR1 LNHDA, CDR2 SQIVND (reference sequence). The DNA of the CDR3 is TGTGCCAGTAGTATCTTAAGAGATACAAACACTGAAGCTTTCTTT. Translating gives CASSILRDTNTEAFF.

The chain has TRBV27 and TRBJ2-2; D tentatively fits TRBD1 or TRBD2 (5 bases each). Germline-derived CDR1 and CDR2 are MNHEY and SMNVEV (reference sequence). The CDR3 consists of 15 residues. V lost 7 bases, J lost 3 bases, and 15 bases lay in between. CDR3 sequence reads: CASTTGQEHTGELFF. The CDR3 DNA follows: TGTGCCAGCACCACGGGGCAGGAACACACCGGGGAGCTGTTTTTT.

The chain joins TRBV19 to TRBJ1-1, with D tentatively TRBD1 (6 bases). The CDR3 runs to 17 residues. The germline gives CDR1 LNHDA, CDR2 SQIVND (reference sequence). V was trimmed by 6 bases and J by 0 bases, leaving 20 bases between them. CDR3 sequence: CASRNLQGSRMNTEAFF. The CDR3 nucleotides are TGTGCCAGTAGGAACTTACAGGGATCTCGCATGAACACTGAAGCTTTCTTT.

V and J are TRBV6-5 and TRBJ1-1; D uncertain. In germline, CDR1 is MNHEY, CDR2 SVGAGI. Trimming removed 10 bases at V and 8 bases at J, with 5 bases between. There are 8 residues in the CDR3. CDR3 protein: CATTEAFF. CDR3 coding DNA: TGTGCCACGACGGAAGCTTTCTTT.

With regard to this clone: The junction and the germline gene differ at one end; a read error may be behind it. Other DNA sequences in this sample translate to the same CDR3. V gene TRBV27 combines with J gene TRBJ2-7; TRBD2 matches 11 bases. The CDR3 totals 17 residues. Germline values: CDR1 MNHEY, CDR2 SMNVEV (reference sequence). The CDR3 nucleotides read TGTGCCAGCAGCTTACGGGGACTAGCGGAGATCCCCCACGAGCAGTACTTT. Protein product: CASSLRGLAEIPHEQYF.

This sequence joins TRBV29-1 and TRBJ1-2; no definite D call. Trimming shortened V by 8 bases and J by 0 bases, and 16 bases separated the two germline ends. This CDR3 is built from 14 residues. Germline V lookup: CDR1 SQVTM, CDR2 ANQGSEA. The CDR3: CSLIPAGSNYGYTF. CDR3 bases: TGCAGCCTCATTCCCGCGGGCTCTAACTATGGCTACACCTTC.

J is TRBJ1-4 and V is TRBV5-5; no definite D call. The CDR3 spans 15 residues. V was cut by 6 bases and J by 0 bases, with 12 bases left in between. Germline lookup yields CDR1 SGHKS and CDR2 YYEKEE (reference sequence). The CDR3 protein is CASNEELTTNEKLFF. In DNA, the CDR3 is TGTGCCAGCAACGAGGAATTAACAACTAATGAAAAACTGTTTTTT.

This clone was seen a handful of times. The chain carries TRBV6-1 and TRBJ1-5; the match to TRBD1 covers 8 bases. In germline, CDR1 is MNHNS, CDR2 SASEGT. The junction had 6 bases not matched to a gene; V was cut back by 4 bases and J by 4 bases. This CDR3 contains 15 residues. This CDR3 is CASSGRDRTNQPQHF. For the CDR3, the DNA is TGTGCCAGCAGTGGCCGGGACAGGACTAATCAGCCCCAGCATTTT.

V gene TRBV7-6 combines with J gene TRBJ2-1, with D possibly matching TRBD2 (5 bases). Trimming pared 5 bases from V and 0 bases from J, leaving 14 bases between. CDR3 length: 16 amino acids. Germline V gene lookup returns CDR1 SGHVS and CDR2 FNYEAQ. The DNA for the CDR3 is TGTGCCAGCAGCACCAATACGGGAAGCTCCTACAATGAGCAGTTCTTC. Its protein product is CASSTNTGSSYNEQFF.

The V and J genes are TRBV30 and TRBJ1-2; D is uncertain. The V end was cut by 4 bases, the J end by 4 bases, with 10 bases between. This CDR3 region has 12 residues. Germline CDR1 and CDR2: GTSNPN and SVGIG (reference sequence). Here the CDR3 reads CAWTERIYGYTF. CDR3 nucleotide sequence: TGTGCCTGGACGGAGAGAATCTATGGCTACACCTTC.

V gene TRBV18 combines with J gene TRBJ2-7, with 7 bases fitting TRBD1. Germline CDR1 KGHSH, CDR2 LQKENI. The V gene end was trimmed by 5 bases and the J gene end by 0 bases; junction bases not matched to a gene: 7. This CDR3 comprises 15 residues. CDR3 sequence (DNA): TGTGCCAGCTCAGGGGGACAGCCCTACTCCTACGAGCAGTACTTC. This translates into CASSGGQPYSYEQYF. Full variable domain (remainder filled in from reference TRBV18 and TRBJ2-7): NAGVMQNPRHLVRRRGQEARLRCSPMKGHSHVYWYRQLPEEGLKFMVYLQKENIIDESGMPKERFSAEFPKEGPSILRIQQVVRGDSAAYFCASSGGQPYSYEQYFGPGTRLTVT.

J is TRBJ2-1 and V is TRBV29-1; D is unclear. The V gene lost 4 bases and the J gene lost 5 bases, with 9 bases spanning the gap. CDR1 and CDR2 (germline): SQVTM, ANQGSEA. This CDR3 comprises 12 residues. CDR3 DNA: TGCAGCGTTGGGCCCCCGAACAATGAGCAGTTCTTC. Amino acids: CSVGPPNNEQFF.

The chain carries TRBV9 and TRBJ1-1, with D tentatively TRBD1 (6 bases). This CDR3 comprises 17 residues. V lost 4 bases and J 4 bases, leaving 23 bases between the germline ends. CDR1 is SGDLS and CDR2 is YYNGEE in the germline V gene. The DNA of the CDR3 is TGTGCCAGCAGCCCCCGGCTCGGGGGGGGCCGGGGCACTGAAGCTTTCTTT. The encoded protein is CASSPRLGGGRGTEAFF.

J is TRBJ1-2 and V is TRBV5-4, with D possibly being TRBD1 (5 bases). V was trimmed by 4 bases and J by 5 bases, leaving 21 bases between them. Germline V gives CDR1 SGHNT, CDR2 YYREEE (reference sequence). CDR3 length: 16 residues. For the CDR3, the DNA is TGTGCCAGCAGCAAGCCCGACAGAACGTCTAGTTATGGCTACACCTTC. Translated, it gives CASSKPDRTSSYGYTF. Full variable domain (missing parts from reference TRBV5-4 and TRBJ1-2): ETGVTQSPTHLIKTRGQQVTLRCSSQSGHNTVSWYQQALGQGPQFIFQYYREEENGRGNFPPRFSGLQFPNYSSELNVNALELDDSALYLCASSKPDRTSSYGYTFGSGTRLTVV.

CDR3 DNA: TGTGCCAGCATTCCTAGCACAGAAGAGACCCAGTACTTC. This codes for CASIPSTEETQYF. The V and J genes are TRBV7-9 and TRBJ2-5; possible D gene TRBD2, 5 bases. Trimming removed 7 bases at V and 3 bases at J, with 12 bases between. There are 13 residues in the CDR3. Looked up from germline, CDR1 is SEHNR and CDR2 is FQNEAQ (reference sequence).

This chain links TRBV6-1 with TRBJ2-1; D is ambiguous. Germline-derived CDR1 and CDR2 are MNHNS and SASEGT. The CDR3 totals 14 residues. V gave up 8 bases and J gave up 0 bases, with 11 bases separating them. The CDR3 sequence: CASDPESSYNEQFF. CDR3 DNA: TGTGCCAGCGATCCCGAGAGCTCCTACAATGAGCAGTTCTTC.

V and J are TRBV6-1 and TRBJ2-1, with 9 bases aligning to TRBD2. The germline V gene encodes CDR1 MNHNS and CDR2 SASEGT. Losses at the gene ends were 6 bases for V and 9 bases for J; bases not matched to a gene: 9. CDR3 length equals 14 residues. The CDR3 region has the DNA TGTGCCAGCAGGTGGGCGGGGGGGGACGGTGAGCAGTTCTTC. Amino acid sequence: CASRWAGGDGEQFF.

The genes are TRBV7-6 and TRBJ1-4; possible D gene TRBD1, 5 bases. V dropped 5 bases and J dropped 8 bases, with 15 bases sitting between them. Looked up from germline, CDR1 is SGHVS and CDR2 is FNYEAQ. The CDR3 sequence is 14 residues long. This chain's CDR3 is CASSPGPQGEKLFF. CDR3 DNA: TGTGCCAGCAGCCCGGGACCCCAGGGAGAAAAACTGTTTTTT.